The 9 T cell receptor beta chains given below trace back to one sample, sequenced in a study of Ad26.COV2.S vaccination and SARS-CoV-2 variants. The treatment here: some 20 received Ad26.COV2.S at low or high dose, single or two shots; several received placebo; per-sample allocation not given. The samples date from day 63 after the first vaccine or placebo injection. Method: immunoSEQ multiplex PCR; TCRdb's copy keeps in-frame clones and lacks some. The repertoire consists of about half a million clones, with roughly nine tenths occurring once and the leading ten covering 1.7%. The material sequenced was peripheral blood, taken in a trial of Ad26.COV2.S vaccine versus placebo. Every receptor here comes from a person aged 18-65 years who received the Ad26.COV2.S COVID-19 vaccine or a placebo.

The rearrangement uses TRBV19 and TRBJ1-6; TRBD1 aligns across 8 bases. The CDR3 loop spans 20 amino acids. Losses at the gene ends were 4 bases for V and 2 bases for J; bases not matched to a gene: 16. CDR1 and CDR2 (germline): LNHDA, SQIVND (reference sequence). CDR3 bases: TGTGCCAGTAGTACATCCGGGACAGGCGCCTCTAAGCCCTATAATTCACCCCTCCACTTT. It codes for CASSTSGTGASKPYNSPLHF.

This chain links TRBV2 with TRBJ2-7; 7 nucleotides match TRBD1. Per germline, CDR1 SNHLY and CDR2 FYNNEI. The CDR3 extends over 13 amino acids. The V segment lost 5 bases and the J segment 7 bases; nucleotides outside the gene matches: 8. The CDR3 DNA sequence: TGTGCCAGCAGTTCCACAGGGGTGGAAGAGCAGTACTTC. It is translated as CASSSTGVEEQYF.

The V and J genes are TRBV27 and TRBJ2-5; weak D call: TRBD2 (7 bases). CDR1 MNHEY and CDR2 SMNVEV come from the germline V gene (reference sequence). V was pared by 4 bases and J by 3 bases, with 18 bases between. This CDR3 contains 16 residues. The CDR3 region has the DNA TGTGCCAGCAGTTCCAAGAGAGGGGGAGGGGAAGAGACCCAGTACTTC. Its protein product is CASSSKRGGGEETQYF.

The chain carries TRBV28 and TRBJ1-1, with D perhaps TRBD1 (6 bases). The CDR3 runs to 14 residues. V lost 5 bases and J lost 0, with 10 bases in between. Germline V CDR1 and CDR2: MDHEN, SYDVKM. The CDR3 region has the DNA TGTGCCAGCAGTCCGGACAGAATGAACACTGAAGCTTTCTTT. Its protein product is CASSPDRMNTEAFF. Looking up the rest from reference TRBV28 and TRBJ1-1 gives the full variable domain: DVKVTQSSRYLVKRTGEKVFLECVQDMDHENMFWYRQDPGLGLRLIYFSYDVKMKEKGDIPEGYSVSREKKERFSLILESASTNQTSMYLCASSPDRMNTEAFFGQGTRLTVV.

V is TRBV12-2 and J is TRBJ2-1. TRBV12-2 is tagged as a pseudogene. The CDR3 sequence is 14 residues long. The DNA of the CDR3 is TGTGCAAGTCGCTCCGGTCAGAACTACAATGAGCAGTTCTTC. Its protein product is CASRSGQNYNEQFF.

The rearrangement links TRBV27 to TRBJ1-1; D is ambiguous. There are 13 residues in the CDR3. Trimming left V 6 bases short and J 6 bases short, with 14 bases between. The germline V gene encodes CDR1 MNHEY and CDR2 SMNVEV (reference sequence). In nucleotides, the CDR3 is TGTGCCAGCAGCCGGATTGGGGTCTCTGAAGCTTTCTTT. It is translated as CASSRIGVSEAFF.

Ten or more counts support this clone. This chain connects TRBV6-5 to TRBJ1-5; D perhaps matches TRBD1 (5 bases). Germline assignment: CDR1 MNHEY and CDR2 SVGAGI. CDR3 length: 13 residues. V lost 6 bases and J lost 9, with 15 bases in between. The CDR3 here is CASRGVGDRPQHF. The CDR3 DNA reads as TGTGCCAGCAGGGGAGTGGGGGATCGGCCCCAGCATTTT.

This chain uses TRBV7-9 with TRBJ2-7; 7 nucleotides agree with TRBD1. The V and J ends lost 5 bases and 3 bases, in that order; junction bases with no gene match: 7. The CDR3 consists of 14 residues. Germline-derived CDR1 and CDR2 are SEHNR and FQNEAQ (reference sequence). CDR3 DNA sequence: TGTGCCAGCAGCATCGGGACAGACCTCTACGAGCAGTACTTC. This codes for CASSIGTDLYEQYF.

The chain uses TRBV30 and TRBJ1-2, with a weak D call TRBD1 (6 bases). The germline CDR1 and CDR2 sequences are GTSNPN and SVGIG (reference sequence). V was trimmed by 0 bases and J by 10 bases, leaving 9 bases between them. This CDR3 region has 11 residues. As DNA, the CDR3 is TGTGCCTGGAGTGTAGGGGGTGTCTACACCTTC. It encodes CAWSVGGVYTF.